This record concerns one T cell receptor beta chain sequence. Its antigen remains unidentified. This record comes from a study of identifying expanded T cells in peripheral blood. The repertoire was sequenced with immunoSEQ multiplex PCR; TCRdb's copy has only in-frame clones and lacks some. The data hold around 100,000 clones, with 80% to 90% observed a single time. Trimming left V 3 bases short and J 3 bases short, with 11 bases between. The CDR3 sequence is 15 residues long. Germline assignment: CDR1 WNHNN and CDR2 SYGVQD (reference sequence). During the collection period, no donor immune events like infections were recorded. Findings and limits, study-wide: Differentially abundant clones: around 1.2 between replicates, about 15 at approximately two weeks, less than 20 at four. Clone count variance between roughly 2-week samples rose with total template count.

V usage is TRBV10-1 and J usage is TRBJ2-2; no reliable D call. The receptor's source is a person between 18 and 75 years old in good health. Sequenced input: blood. The CDR3 DNA is TGCGCCAGCAGTGAAGAGACTCCACACACCGGGGAGCTGTTTTTT. The encoded protein is CASSEETPHTGELFF.